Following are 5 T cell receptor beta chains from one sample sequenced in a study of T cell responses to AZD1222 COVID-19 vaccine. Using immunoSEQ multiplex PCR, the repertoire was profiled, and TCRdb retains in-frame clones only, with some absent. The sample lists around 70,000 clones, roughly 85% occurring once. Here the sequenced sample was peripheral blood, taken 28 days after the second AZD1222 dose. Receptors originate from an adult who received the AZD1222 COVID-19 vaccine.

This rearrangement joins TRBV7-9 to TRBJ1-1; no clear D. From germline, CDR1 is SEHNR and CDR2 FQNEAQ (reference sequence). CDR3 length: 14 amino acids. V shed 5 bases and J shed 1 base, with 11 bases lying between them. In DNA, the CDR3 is TGTGCCAGCAGCCCGGGATTTACGAACACTGAAGCTTTCTTT. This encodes CASSPGFTNTEAFF.

This chain's CDR3 is CASSVGRGLAGAASNEQFF. As DNA, the CDR3 is TGTGCCAGCAGCGTAGGAAGGGGACTAGCGGGAGCGGCCTCCAATGAGCAGTTCTTC. This chain connects TRBV9 to TRBJ2-1; 14 positions match TRBD2. V gave up 0 bases and J gave up 6 bases; unmatched junction bases: 11. Germline V gene data show CDR1 as SGDLS and CDR2 as YYNGEE. The CDR3 contains 19 residues.

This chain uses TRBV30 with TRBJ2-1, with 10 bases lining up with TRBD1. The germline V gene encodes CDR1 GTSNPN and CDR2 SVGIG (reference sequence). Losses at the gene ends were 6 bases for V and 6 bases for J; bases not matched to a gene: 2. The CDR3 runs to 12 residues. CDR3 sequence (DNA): TGTGCCTGCCGGGACAGGGGCAATGAGCAGTTCTTC. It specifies CACRDRGNEQFF.

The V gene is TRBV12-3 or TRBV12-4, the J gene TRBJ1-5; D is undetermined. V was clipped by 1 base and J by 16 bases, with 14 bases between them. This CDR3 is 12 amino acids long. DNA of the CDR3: TGTGCCAGCAGTTTAGGTGGGAGACCTACTCATTTT. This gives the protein CASSLGGRPTHF.

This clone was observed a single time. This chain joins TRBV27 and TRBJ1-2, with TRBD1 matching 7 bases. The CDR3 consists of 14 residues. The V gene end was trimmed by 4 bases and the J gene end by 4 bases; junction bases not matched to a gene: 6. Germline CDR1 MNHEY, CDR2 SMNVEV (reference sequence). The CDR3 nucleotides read TGTGCCAGCAGTTCCCCGGGACAGTCCTATGGCTACACCTTC. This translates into CASSSPGQSYGYTF.